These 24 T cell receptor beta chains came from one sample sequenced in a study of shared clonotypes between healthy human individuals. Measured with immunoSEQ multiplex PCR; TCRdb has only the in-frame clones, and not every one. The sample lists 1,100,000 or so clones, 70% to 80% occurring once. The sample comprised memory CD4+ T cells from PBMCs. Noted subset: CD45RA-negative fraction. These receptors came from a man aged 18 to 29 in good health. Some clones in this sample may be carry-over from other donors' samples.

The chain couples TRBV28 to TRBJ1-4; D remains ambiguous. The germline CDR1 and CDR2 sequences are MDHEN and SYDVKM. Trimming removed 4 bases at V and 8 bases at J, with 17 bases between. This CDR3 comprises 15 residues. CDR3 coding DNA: TGTGCCAGCAGTTCTACAGCTGGTGGAGGGGAAAAACTGTTTTTT. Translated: CASSSTAGGGEKLFF.

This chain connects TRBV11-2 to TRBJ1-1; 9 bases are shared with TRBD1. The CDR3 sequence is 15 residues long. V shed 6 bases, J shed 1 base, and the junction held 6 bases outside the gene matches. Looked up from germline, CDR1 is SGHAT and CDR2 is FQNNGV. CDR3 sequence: CASRAQGAENTEAFF. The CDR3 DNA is TGTGCCAGCAGAGCACAGGGGGCGGAGAACACTGAAGCTTTCTTT.

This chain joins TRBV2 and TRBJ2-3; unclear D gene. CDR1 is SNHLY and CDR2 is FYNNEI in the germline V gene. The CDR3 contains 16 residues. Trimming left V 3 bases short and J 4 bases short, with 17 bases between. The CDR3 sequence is CASSDYGFRAADTQYF. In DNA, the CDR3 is TGTGCCAGCAGTGATTATGGATTTCGGGCCGCAGATACGCAGTATTTT.

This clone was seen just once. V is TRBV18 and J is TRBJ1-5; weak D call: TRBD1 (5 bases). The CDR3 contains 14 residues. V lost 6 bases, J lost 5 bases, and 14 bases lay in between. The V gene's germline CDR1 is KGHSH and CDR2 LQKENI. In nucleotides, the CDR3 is TGTGCCAGCTCGGCCACACCGGGGGATCAGCCCCAGCATTTT. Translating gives CASSATPGDQPQHF.

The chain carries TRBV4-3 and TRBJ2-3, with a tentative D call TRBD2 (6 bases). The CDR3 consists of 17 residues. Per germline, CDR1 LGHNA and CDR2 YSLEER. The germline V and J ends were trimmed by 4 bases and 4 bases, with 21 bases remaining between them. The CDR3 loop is CASSLWGRGLSADTQYF. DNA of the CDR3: TGCGCCAGCAGCCTGTGGGGCCGGGGGTTGAGCGCAGATACGCAGTATTTT.

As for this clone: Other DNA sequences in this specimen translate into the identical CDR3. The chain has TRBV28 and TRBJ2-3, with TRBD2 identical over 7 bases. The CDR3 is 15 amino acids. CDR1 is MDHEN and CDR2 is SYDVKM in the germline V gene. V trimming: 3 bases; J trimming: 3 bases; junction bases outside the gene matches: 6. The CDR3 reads CASSLWTRGTDTQYF. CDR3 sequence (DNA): TGTGCCAGCAGTTTGTGGACTAGGGGAACAGATACGCAGTATTTT.

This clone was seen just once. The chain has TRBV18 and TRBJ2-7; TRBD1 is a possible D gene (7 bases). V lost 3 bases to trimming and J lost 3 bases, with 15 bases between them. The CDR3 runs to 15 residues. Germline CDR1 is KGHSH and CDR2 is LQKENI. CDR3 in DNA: TGTGCCAGCTCACCGGCGGGACAGCAGGGCTACGAGCAGTACTTC. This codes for CASSPAGQQGYEQYF. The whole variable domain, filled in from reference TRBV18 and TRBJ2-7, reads NAGVMQNPRHLVRRRGQEARLRCSPMKGHSHVYWYRQLPEEGLKFMVYLQKENIIDESGMPKERFSAEFPKEGPSILRIQQVVRGDSAAYFCASSPAGQQGYEQYFGPGTRLTVT.

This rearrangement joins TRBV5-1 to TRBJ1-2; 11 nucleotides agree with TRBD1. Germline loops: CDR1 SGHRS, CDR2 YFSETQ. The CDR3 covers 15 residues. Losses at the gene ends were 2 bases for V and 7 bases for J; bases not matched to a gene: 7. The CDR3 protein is CASSFIGQGAVGYTF. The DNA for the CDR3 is TGCGCCAGCAGCTTTATCGGACAGGGGGCGGTTGGCTACACCTTC.

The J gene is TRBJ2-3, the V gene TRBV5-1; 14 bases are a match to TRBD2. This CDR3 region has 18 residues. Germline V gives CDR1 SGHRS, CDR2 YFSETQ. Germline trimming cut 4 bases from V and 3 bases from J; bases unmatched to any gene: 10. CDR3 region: CASSRGTSGRVGTDTQYF. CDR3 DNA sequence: TGCGCCAGCAGCAGAGGGACTAGCGGGAGAGTTGGGACAGATACGCAGTATTTT.

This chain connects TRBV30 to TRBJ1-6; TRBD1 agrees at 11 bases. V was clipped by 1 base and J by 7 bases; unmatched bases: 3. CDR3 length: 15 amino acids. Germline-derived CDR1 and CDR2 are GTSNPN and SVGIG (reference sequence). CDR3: CAWSAGQGDNSPLHF. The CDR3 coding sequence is TGTGCCTGGAGTGCGGGACAGGGGGACAATTCACCCCTCCACTTT.

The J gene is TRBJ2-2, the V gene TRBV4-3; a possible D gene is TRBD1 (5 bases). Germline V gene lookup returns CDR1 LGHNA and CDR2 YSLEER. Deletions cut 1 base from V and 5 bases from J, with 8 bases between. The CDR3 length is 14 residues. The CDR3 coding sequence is TGCGCCAGCAGCCAAGGACCAGGGACCGGGGAGCTGTTTTTT. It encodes CASSQGPGTGELFF.

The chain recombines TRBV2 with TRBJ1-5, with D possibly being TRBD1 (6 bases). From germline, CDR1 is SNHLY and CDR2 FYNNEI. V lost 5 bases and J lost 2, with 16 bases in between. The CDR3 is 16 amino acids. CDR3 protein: CASSISRGVGNQPQHF. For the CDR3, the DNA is TGTGCCAGCAGTATTTCCAGGGGTGTCGGCAATCAGCCCCAGCATTTT.

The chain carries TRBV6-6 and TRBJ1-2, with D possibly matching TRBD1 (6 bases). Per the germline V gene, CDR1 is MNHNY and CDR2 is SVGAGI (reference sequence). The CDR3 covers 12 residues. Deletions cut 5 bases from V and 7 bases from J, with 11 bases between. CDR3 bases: TGTGCCAGCAGTAACAGGGCCGGTGGCTACACCTTC. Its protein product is CASSNRAGGYTF.

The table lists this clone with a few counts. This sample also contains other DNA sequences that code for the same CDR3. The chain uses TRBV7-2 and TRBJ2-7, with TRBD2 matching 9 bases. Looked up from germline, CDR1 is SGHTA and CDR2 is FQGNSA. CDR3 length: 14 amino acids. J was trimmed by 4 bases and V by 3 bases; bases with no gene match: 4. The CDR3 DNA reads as TGTGCCAGCAGCTTTAGCGGGAGTGGGTACGAGCAGTACTTC. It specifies CASSFSGSGYEQYF. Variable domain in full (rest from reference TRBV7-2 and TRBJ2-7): GAGVSQSPSNKVTEKGKDVELRCDPISGHTALYWYRQSLGQGLEFLIYFQGNSAPDKSGLPSDRFSAERTGGSVSTLTIQRTQQEDSAVYLCASSFSGSGYEQYFGPGTRLTVT.

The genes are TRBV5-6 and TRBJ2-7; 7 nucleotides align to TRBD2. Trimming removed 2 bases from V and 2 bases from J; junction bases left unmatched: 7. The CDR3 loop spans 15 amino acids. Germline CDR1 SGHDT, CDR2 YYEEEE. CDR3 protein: CASSFKPSGAYEQYF. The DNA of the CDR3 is TGTGCCAGCAGCTTTAAACCTAGCGGCGCCTACGAGCAGTACTTC.

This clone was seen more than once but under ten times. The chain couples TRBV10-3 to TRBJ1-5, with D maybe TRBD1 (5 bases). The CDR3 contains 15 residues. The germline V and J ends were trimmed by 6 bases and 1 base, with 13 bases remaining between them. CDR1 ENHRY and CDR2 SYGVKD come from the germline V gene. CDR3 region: CAIRGAGGSNQPQHF. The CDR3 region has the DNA TGTGCCATCAGAGGGGCTGGAGGGAGCAATCAGCCCCAGCATTTT.

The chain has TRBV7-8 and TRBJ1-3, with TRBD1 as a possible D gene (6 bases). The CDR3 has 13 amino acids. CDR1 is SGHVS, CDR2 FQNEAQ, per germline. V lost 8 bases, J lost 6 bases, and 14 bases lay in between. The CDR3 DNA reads TGTGCCAGCTCCTTCGGGGGCTCAAACACCATATATTTT. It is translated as CASSFGGSNTIYF.

CDR3 in DNA: TGTGCCAGCAGTTTCCCGGGTAGCTACACCTTC. Protein: CASSFPGSYTF. The rearrangement links TRBV28 to TRBJ1-2; D remains ambiguous. Germline V gives CDR1 MDHEN, CDR2 SYDVKM. The CDR3 length is 11 residues. Deletions cut 3 bases from V and 9 bases from J, with 8 bases between.

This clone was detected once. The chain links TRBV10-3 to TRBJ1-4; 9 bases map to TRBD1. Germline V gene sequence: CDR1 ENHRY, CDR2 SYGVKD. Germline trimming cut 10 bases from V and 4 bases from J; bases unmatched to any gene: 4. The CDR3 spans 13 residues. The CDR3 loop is CATSGQGNEKLFF. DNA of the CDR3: TGTGCCACCTCGGGACAGGGTAATGAAAAACTGTTTTTT.

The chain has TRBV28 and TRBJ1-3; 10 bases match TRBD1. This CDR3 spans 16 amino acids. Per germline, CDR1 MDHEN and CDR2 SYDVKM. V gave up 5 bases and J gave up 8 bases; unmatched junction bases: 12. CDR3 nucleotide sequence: TGTGCCAGCAGTGTTCCGGGACAGGGGTATTCGTACACCATATATTTT. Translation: CASSVPGQGYSYTIYF.

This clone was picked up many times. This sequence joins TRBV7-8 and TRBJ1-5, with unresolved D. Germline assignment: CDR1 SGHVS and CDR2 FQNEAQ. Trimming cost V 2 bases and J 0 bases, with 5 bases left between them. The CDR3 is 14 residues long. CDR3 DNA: TGTGCCAGCAGCTTACGAGATAGCAATCAGCCCCAGCATTTT. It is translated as CASSLRDSNQPQHF.

The chain's CDR3 is CASSREEEGQYF. In DNA form, the CDR3 reads TGTGCCAGCAGCCGGGAGGAAGAAGGGCAGTACTTC. The chain employs TRBV6-6 and TRBJ2-7; 7 bases map to TRBD2. V shed 6 bases and J 9 bases; nucleotides not matched to a gene: 8. This CDR3 is built from 12 residues. Germline loops: CDR1 MNHNY, CDR2 SVGAGI (reference sequence).

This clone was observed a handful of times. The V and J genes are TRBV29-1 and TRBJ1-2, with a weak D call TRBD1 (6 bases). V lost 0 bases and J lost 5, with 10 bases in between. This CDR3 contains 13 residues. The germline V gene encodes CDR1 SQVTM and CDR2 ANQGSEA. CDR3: CSVEDRGRYGYTF. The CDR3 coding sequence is TGCAGCGTTGAAGACAGGGGCCGGTATGGCTACACCTTC.

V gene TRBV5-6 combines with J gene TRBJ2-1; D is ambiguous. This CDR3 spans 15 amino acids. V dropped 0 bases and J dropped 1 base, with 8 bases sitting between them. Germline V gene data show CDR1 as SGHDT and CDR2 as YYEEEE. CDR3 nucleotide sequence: TGTGCCAGCAGCTTGGCCCTACGGTCCTACAATGAGCAGTTCTTC. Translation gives CASSLALRSYNEQFF.